A single sample gave rise to the 27 T cell receptor beta chains below, sequenced in a study of CXCR3-negative and CXCR3-positive naive CD8 T cells (dated by TCRdb to about 2019). What the study reported, not specific to this receptor: Compared with CXCR3-negative naive cells, CXCR3-positive naive cells had TRB CDR3s with higher hydrophobicity (lower Kidera factor 4), lower energy, and higher strength and volume indices.

Sequencer: NextSeq 550. The Human TCR Profiling Kit (MiLaboratory) was used to prepare UMI-labeled 5' RACE TRB cDNA libraries. Through TCRdb reprocessing, the reads give one entry per CDR3 protein sequence; DNA is omitted. This specimen's table enumerates about 89,000 distinct CDR3 sequences. In total, the top ten clones hold roughly 0.48% of the sample. Their specific antigens are unknown. Sequenced sample: naive CXCR3+ CD8+ T cells from blood. The meaning of the sample's cell subset or site label: CD45RO-CCR7+CD27+CD95- naive CD8+ T cells expressing CXCR3 (TNR3+). These receptor sequences come from a human donor in good health. Some clones in this sample may be carry-over from other donors' samples.

This chain links TRBV9 with TRBJ2-2; with no DNA, the TCRdb D assignment of TRBD1 cannot be verified. Looked up from germline, CDR1 is SGDLS and CDR2 is YYNGEE. This CDR3 comprises 14 residues. The CDR3 region is CASSPDSNTGELFF.

The rearrangement links TRBV24-1 to TRBJ2-2. There are 16 residues in the CDR3. CDR1 KGHDR and CDR2 SFDVKD come from the germline V gene. The CDR3: CATSDLQIFGTGELFF.

The CDR3: CASSQKSSNHEQYF. The chain uses TRBV14 and TRBJ2-7. Germline CDR1 reads SGHDN; CDR2 reads FVKESK. The CDR3 sequence is 14 residues long.

This rearrangement joins TRBV12-3 or TRBV12-4 to TRBJ1-2. CDR3 length equals 13 residues. CDR3 region: CASSFGVTKGYTF.

The J gene is TRBJ2-5, the V gene TRBV28; without DNA, the TCRdb call of TRBD2 cannot be checked. The germline CDR1 and CDR2 sequences are MDHEN and SYDVKM. This CDR3 has 15 amino acids. The CDR3 loop reads CASSPLAGGKETQYF.

This chain uses TRBV4-3 with TRBJ1-1; the D call of TRBD1 rests on TCRdb alone, since no DNA is present to check it. Germline values: CDR1 LGHNA, CDR2 YSLEER. The CDR3 length is 18 residues. The chain's CDR3 is CASSQDLVGVGENTEAFF.

The rearrangement links TRBV6-2 or TRBV6-3 to TRBJ1-5; TCRdb picks TRBD1, but there is no DNA to check that call. The CDR3 sequence is 14 residues long. CDR1 is MNHEY and CDR2 is SVGEGT in the germline V gene. The CDR3 sequence is CASSYGDRVQPQHF.

This chain uses TRBV4-1 with TRBJ2-7. CDR3 size: 12 residues. Per the germline V gene, CDR1 is MGHRA and CDR2 is YSYEKL. This CDR3 is CASSQDFNEQYF.

The J gene is TRBJ1-1, the V gene TRBV12-3 or TRBV12-4; TCRdb reports TRBD1, a call that lacks DNA to check it against. The CDR3 length is 14 residues. This CDR3 reads CASSLGTGGTEAFF.

This rearrangement joins TRBV7-3 to TRBJ2-5; lacking DNA, the TRBD1 call made by TCRdb goes unchecked. CDR3 size: 13 residues. Per germline, CDR1 SGHTA and CDR2 FQGTGA. The CDR3 sequence is CASARGGPETQYF. The full variable domain, in which reference TRBV7-3 and TRBJ2-5 provide the parts outside the CDR3, is GAGVSQTPSNKVTEKGKYVELRCDPISGHTALYWYRQSLGQGPEFLIYFQGTGAADDSGLPNDRFFAVRPEGSVSTLKIQRTERGDSAVYLCASARGGPETQYFGPGTRLLVL.

The chain recombines TRBV7-6 with TRBJ2-7; TCRdb outputs TRBD2, but without DNA this stays unchecked. The CDR3 totals 13 residues. CDR1 is SGHVS, CDR2 FNYEAQ, per germline. The chain's CDR3 is CATSTAGFGEQYF.

The chain carries TRBV29-1 and TRBJ2-3; the D call of TRBD2 rests on TCRdb alone, since no DNA is present to check it. Per the germline V gene, CDR1 is SQVTM and CDR2 is ANQGSEA. The CDR3 is 14 amino acids. The CDR3 loop reads CSVLLAGGTDTQYF.

The chain employs TRBV27 and TRBJ1-1. From germline, CDR1 is MNHEY and CDR2 SMNVEV (reference sequence). This CDR3 spans 14 amino acids. CDR3 protein: CASSLSASRLEAFF.

V and J are TRBV5-1 and TRBJ2-2; TCRdb gives TRBD2 as the D gene, but with no DNA this cannot be confirmed. CDR1 is SGHRS and CDR2 is YFSETQ in the germline V gene. CDR3 length equals 16 residues. The CDR3 loop reads CASSLGDYTTAGELFF.

V and J are TRBV19 and TRBJ1-2; TCRdb reports TRBD1, a call that lacks DNA to check it against. Germline lookup yields CDR1 LNHDA and CDR2 SQIVND (reference sequence). The CDR3 totals 18 residues. CDR3 sequence: CASSIGTSSEGINYGYTF.

This sequence joins TRBV29-1 and TRBJ2-5; TCRdb reports TRBD2, a call that lacks DNA to check it against. The CDR3 is 15 amino acids. In germline, CDR1 is SQVTM, CDR2 ANQGSEA. CDR3 sequence reads: CSVEEDGRDVETQYF.

The chain joins TRBV2 to TRBJ2-2; there is no DNA to check the TCRdb D call of TRBD2. This CDR3 has 12 amino acids. Germline lookup yields CDR1 SNHLY and CDR2 FYNNEI. The CDR3 here is CASIGTPGELFF.

The gene calls are TRBV5-6 and TRBJ2-7. The germline V gene encodes CDR1 SGHDT and CDR2 YYEEEE. This CDR3 has 14 amino acids. The CDR3 region is CASTIGGFSYEQYF.

The chain employs TRBV7-8 and TRBJ2-5; TCRdb outputs TRBD2, but without DNA this stays unchecked. The CDR3 consists of 16 residues. Germline V gives CDR1 SGHVS, CDR2 FQNEAQ. This CDR3 is CASSPLSGGAAETQYF.

This chain uses TRBV28 with TRBJ1-5; there is no DNA to check the TCRdb D call of TRBD1. Germline CDR1 and CDR2: MDHEN and SYDVKM. This CDR3 spans 15 amino acids. The CDR3 loop reads CASRETGFDNQPQHF. The variable domain in full, completed from reference TRBV28 and TRBJ1-5, reads DVKVTQSSRYLVKRTGEKVFLECVQDMDHENMFWYRQDPGLGLRLIYFSYDVKMKEKGDIPEGYSVSREKKERFSLILESASTNQTSMYLCASRETGFDNQPQHFGDGTRLSIL.

The CDR3 sequence is CSAWGTGNTGELFF. The genes are TRBV20-1 and TRBJ2-2; the D call of TRBD1 rests on TCRdb alone, since no DNA is present to check it. Germline values: CDR1 DFQATT, CDR2 SNEGSKA (reference sequence). The CDR3 sequence is 14 residues long.

This chain links TRBV28 with TRBJ2-7; TCRdb designates TRBD1, a call that cannot be tested without DNA. The V gene's germline CDR1 is MDHEN and CDR2 SYDVKM. CDR3 size: 17 residues. The CDR3 reads CASSLYVRGLGRDEQYF.

The J gene is TRBJ1-2, the V gene TRBV29-1; TCRdb reports TRBD1, a call that lacks DNA to check it against. Germline CDR1 reads SQVTM; CDR2 reads ANQGSEA. The CDR3 has 13 amino acids. The chain's CDR3 is CSVEQGTNYGYTF. The variable domain in full, with the rest retrieved from reference TRBV29-1 and TRBJ1-2, is SAVISQKPSRDICQRGTSLTIQCQVDSQVTMMFWYRQQPGQSLTLIATANQGSEATYESGFVIDKFPISRPNLTFSTLTVSNMSPEDSSIYLCSVEQGTNYGYTFGSGTRLTVV.

This sequence joins TRBV5-6 and TRBJ2-1. Per the germline V gene, CDR1 is SGHDT and CDR2 is YYEEEE. The CDR3 has 15 residues. CDR3 region: CASSDELRAYNEQFF. The variable domain in full, with the rest retrieved from reference TRBV5-6 and TRBJ2-1, is DAGVTQSPTHLIKTRGQQVTLRCSPKSGHDTVSWYQQALGQGPQFIFQYYEEEERQRGNFPDRFSGHQFPNYSSELNVNALLLGDSALYLCASSDELRAYNEQFFGPGTRLTVL.

V usage is TRBV20-1 and J usage is TRBJ2-7; with no DNA, the TCRdb D assignment of TRBD1 cannot be verified. The CDR3 extends over 15 amino acids. Germline CDR1 and CDR2: DFQATT and SNEGSKA (reference sequence). The chain's CDR3 is CSATNRDISSYEQYF.

The genes are TRBV11-2 and TRBJ1-5. This CDR3 has 14 amino acids. Germline-derived CDR1 and CDR2 are SGHAT and FQNNGV. CDR3 amino acids: CASSLAGSNQPQHF.

The genes are TRBV28 and TRBJ1-5; without DNA, the TCRdb call of TRBD1 cannot be checked. CDR1 and CDR2 (germline): MDHEN, SYDVKM. This CDR3 contains 15 residues. This CDR3 reads CASSFISRGHQPQHF.